This T cell receptor beta chain was sequenced in a study of blood T cell repertoires in COVID-19. In the authors' workflow: Estimates of nucleated cell counts were drawn from the amplification of reference gene primers. TCRdb keeps only in-frame clones here, not all; method: immunoSEQ multiplex PCR. The DNA was the basis for D and trimming; V, J and clone size are from that table. The sample has about 45,000 clones, around four fifths seen once. Germline CDR1 is SNHLY and CDR2 is FYNNEI. There are 14 residues in the CDR3. The V end lost 6 bases, the J end lost 2 bases, and 13 bases lay between the germline ends.

Sequencing was done on a sample of peripheral blood. The rearrangement links TRBV2 to TRBJ2-5; tentatively, D is TRBD1 (5 bases). The receptor comes from a human donor in a cohort sampled during active COVID-19. The CDR3 region has the DNA TGTGCCAGCAGCTTATGGGGCCCTCAAGAGACCCAGTACTTC. Amino acids: CASSLWGPQETQYF. Drawing the rest from reference TRBV2 and TRBJ2-5, the complete variable domain is EPEVTQTPSHQVTQMGQEVILRCVPISNHLYFYWYRQILGQKVEFLVSFYNNEISEKSEIFDDQFSVERPDGSNFTLKIRSTKLEDSAMYFCASSLWGPQETQYFGPGTRLLVL.